Here is one T cell receptor (beta chain) with its context. These data originate in a study of CD8 T cells in Susac syndrome. Sequencing of TCR beta covered CD8+ and CD4+ T cells obtained from blood. The study used treatment-naive patients who had stable or active relapsing-remitting disease as multiple sclerosis controls. The V end was cut by 4 bases, the J end by 4 bases, with 14 bases between. Germline CDR1 SGHDN, CDR2 FVKESK. The CDR3 totals 15 residues. Random hexamers were used to reverse transcribe the RNA input (0.5 to 1 ug). Amplification of TCR beta CDR3 was carried out by immunoSEQ multiplex PCR, which covered 54 Vbeta and 13 Jbeta segments. TCRdb fed the immunoSEQ multiplex PCR reads into MiXCR, producing one record per CDR3 protein. Of about 150,000 distinct CDR3 sequences in the sample, about 94% were seen once.

The rearrangement joins TRBV14 to TRBJ2-1, with D tentatively TRBD1 (5 bases). This TCR was sampled from a human donor with multiple sclerosis. Sequences were obtained from CD8+ T cells from PBMCs. This chain's CDR3 is CASSPRQNDYNEQFF. The DNA for the CDR3 is TGTGCCAGCAGCCCTCGACAGAATGATTACAATGAGCAGTTCTTC.